This TCR beta chain was sequenced during a study of blood T cell repertoires in COVID-19. About the study: The cDNA or gDNA used as material had been derived from T cells, B-cell-depleted T cells, or PBMCs.

The CDR3 is 14 residues long. Trimming pared 2 bases from V and 5 bases from J, leaving 16 bases between. Germline V CDR1 and CDR2: GTSNPN, SVGIG (reference sequence). Method: immunoSEQ multiplex PCR; TCRdb's copy keeps in-frame clones and lacks some. The repertoire consists of almost 300,000 clones, with roughly nine tenths occurring once and the leading ten covering 11%. While infection was still active, Seattle patients were enrolled and then followed longitudinally. The sequencing input was peripheral blood. The receptor comes from a woman aged 25 to 39 with COVID-19, enrolled during active disease. The chain joins TRBV30 to TRBJ2-7, with D perhaps matching TRBD2 (7 bases). The CDR3 DNA is TGTGCCTGGAGTACAACGGGGGGCTTCGACGAGCAGTACTTC. Residues: CAWSTTGGFDEQYF. The full variable domain, rest sourced from reference TRBV30 and TRBJ2-7, is SQTIHQWPATLVQPVGSPLSLECTVEGTSNPNLYWYRQAAGRGLQLLFYSVGIGQISSEVPQNLSASRPQDRQFILSSKKLLLSDSGFYLCAWSTTGGFDEQYFGPGTRLTVT.